The rows below give T cell receptor beta chains drawn from one sample of a study of blood T cell repertoires in COVID-19. Some clones are missing from TCRdb's copy, which holds only in-frame ones; the method was immunoSEQ multiplex PCR. The profile shows under 300,000 clones, around nine tenths of them singletons. The sample comprised peripheral blood. The receptors originated from a woman between 70 and 85 years old with active or convalescent COVID-19. Both conserved end residues are part of each CDR3. Fields, in order: CDR3 DNA, CDR3 protein, D gene, V gene, clone size, J gene. A D gene is named only where the DNA matches it firmly. Not all rows give a size; the values are once, few, many and, for expanded clones, a class.

CDR3nt: TGTGCCACCAGTGACACCAGTACCTCCTTAGAGACCCAGTACTTC
CDR3aa: CATSDTSTSLETQYF
d_gene: -
v_gene: TRBV24-1
abundance: once
j_gene: TRBJ2-5

CDR3nt: TGTGCTAGTGGTTTGAGGACAGGGCCGCAGTACTTC
CDR3aa: CASGLRTGPQYF
d_gene: TRBD1
v_gene: TRBV12-5
abundance: -
j_gene: TRBJ2-7

CDR3nt: TGTGCCAGCAGCTTAGTGGGTCGGAGAAATCAGCCCCAGCATTTT
CDR3aa: CASSLVGRRNQPQHF
d_gene: -
v_gene: TRBV7-9
abundance: -
j_gene: TRBJ1-5

CDR3nt: TGTGCCAGCTCGGCCGTCGGACAGGGCTTTAATGAGCAGTTCTTC
CDR3aa: CASSAVGQGFNEQFF
d_gene: TRBD1
v_gene: TRBV18
abundance: -
j_gene: TRBJ2-1

CDR3nt: TGTGCCAGCAGCCCTACAGGGGGACGGTATGGCTACACCTTC
CDR3aa: CASSPTGGRYGYTF
d_gene: TRBD1
v_gene: TRBV7-3
abundance: -
j_gene: TRBJ1-2

CDR3nt: TGTGCCAGCACCCAACAGGGGGCCACCGAGCAGTACTTC
CDR3aa: CASTQQGATEQYF
d_gene: TRBD1
v_gene: TRBV7-2
abundance: -
j_gene: TRBJ2-7

CDR3nt: TGTGCCAGCAGCGAGGGGGCGGGGGAAAAACTGTTTTTT
CDR3aa: CASSEGAGEKLFF
d_gene: TRBD1
v_gene: TRBV7-9
abundance: -
j_gene: TRBJ1-4

CDR3nt: TGTGCCTCGGGGGGGGCGAACACTGAAGCTTTCTTT
CDR3aa: CASGGANTEAFF
d_gene: -
v_gene: TRBV12-3/TRBV12-4
abundance: few
j_gene: TRBJ1-1

CDR3nt: TGTGCCACCAGTGACCCCGGGAACAAAAAGACCCAGTACTTC
CDR3aa: CATSDPGNKKTQYF
d_gene: -
v_gene: TRBV24-1
abundance: -
j_gene: TRBJ2-5

CDR3nt: TGTGCCAGCAGCCGCCCCGGGGGGACCCTACCCGGGGAGCTGTTTTTT
CDR3aa: CASSRPGGTLPGELFF
d_gene: TRBD2
v_gene: TRBV7-9
abundance: -
j_gene: TRBJ2-2

CDR3nt: TGTGCCAGTGGGGCGGCTAACTATGGCTACACCTTC
CDR3aa: CASGAANYGYTF
d_gene: -
v_gene: TRBV6-5
abundance: -
j_gene: TRBJ1-2

CDR3nt: TGTGCCAGCAGTTCCACAGGTCCGGAGACCCAGTACTTC
CDR3aa: CASSSTGPETQYF
d_gene: -
v_gene: TRBV7-2
abundance: -
j_gene: TRBJ2-5

CDR3nt: TGCGCCAGCAGCCAAGAAGACAGTTTATATCAGCCCCAGCATTTT
CDR3aa: CASSQEDSLYQPQHF
d_gene: -
v_gene: TRBV4-1
abundance: -
j_gene: TRBJ1-5

CDR3nt: TGCGCCAGCAGCCCCCAGACTCTCCAGAGTGAGCAGTTCTTC
CDR3aa: CASSPQTLQSEQFF
d_gene: -
v_gene: TRBV5-1
abundance: -
j_gene: TRBJ2-1

CDR3nt: TGTGCCAGCAGCAAAGAGGTAGGGGCGGAAAGCAAATCCACAGATACGCAGTATTTT
CDR3aa: CASSKEVGAESKSTDTQYF
d_gene: -
v_gene: TRBV21-1
abundance: -
j_gene: TRBJ2-3

CDR3nt: TGTGCCAGCAGTTCGGGGGTCCCCCAGCCCCAGCATTTT
CDR3aa: CASSSGVPQPQHF
d_gene: -
v_gene: TRBV12-3/TRBV12-4
abundance: few
j_gene: TRBJ1-5

CDR3nt: TGCGCCAGCAGCAGGGACACCCAAGAGACCCAGTACTTC
CDR3aa: CASSRDTQETQYF
d_gene: -
v_gene: TRBV5-1
abundance: -
j_gene: TRBJ2-5

CDR3nt: TGTGCCAGCAGTGAGACTTGGAAGATTCAGCCCCAGCATTTT
CDR3aa: CASSETWKIQPQHF
d_gene: -
v_gene: TRBV6-1
abundance: -
j_gene: TRBJ1-5

CDR3nt: TGCGCCAGCACGGAATACGGGGTGGGGAACACTGAAGCTTTCTTT
CDR3aa: CASTEYGVGNTEAFF
d_gene: -
v_gene: TRBV5-1
abundance: -
j_gene: TRBJ1-1

CDR3nt: TGTGCCAGCAGTGATACCGCATCCGGAGAATACGAGCAGTACTTC
CDR3aa: CASSDTASGEYEQYF
d_gene: -
v_gene: TRBV25-1
abundance: -
j_gene: TRBJ2-7

CDR3nt: TGTGCCAGCAGCTTGGTGGTCCAGGACTATGGCTACACCTTC
CDR3aa: CASSLVVQDYGYTF
d_gene: -
v_gene: TRBV5-4
abundance: -
j_gene: TRBJ1-2